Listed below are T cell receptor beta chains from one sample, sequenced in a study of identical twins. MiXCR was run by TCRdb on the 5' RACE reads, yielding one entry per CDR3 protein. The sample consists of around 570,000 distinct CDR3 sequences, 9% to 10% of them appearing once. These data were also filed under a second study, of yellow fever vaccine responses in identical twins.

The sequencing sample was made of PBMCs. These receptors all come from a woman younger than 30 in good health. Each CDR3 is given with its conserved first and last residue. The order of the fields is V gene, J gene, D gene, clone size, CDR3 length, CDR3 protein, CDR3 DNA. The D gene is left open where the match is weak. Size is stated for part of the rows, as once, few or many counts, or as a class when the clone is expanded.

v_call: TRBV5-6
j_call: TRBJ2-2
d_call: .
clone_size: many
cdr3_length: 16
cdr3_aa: CASSLRQLLNTGELFF
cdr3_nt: TGTGCCAGCAGCTTGCGCCAGCTGCTGAACACCGGGGAGCTGTTTTTT

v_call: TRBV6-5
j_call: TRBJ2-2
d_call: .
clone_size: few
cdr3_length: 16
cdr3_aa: CASSYSIPPETGELFF
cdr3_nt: TGTGCCAGCAGTTACTCGATACCTCCGGAAACCGGGGAGCTGTTTTTT

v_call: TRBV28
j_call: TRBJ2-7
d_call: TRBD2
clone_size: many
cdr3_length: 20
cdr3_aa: CASSLHLWTSGGLPSYEQYF
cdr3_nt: TGTGCCAGCAGTCTACACTTATGGACTAGCGGGGGGCTCCCTTCCTACGAGCAGTACTTC

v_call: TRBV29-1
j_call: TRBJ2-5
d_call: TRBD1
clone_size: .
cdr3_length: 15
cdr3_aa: CSVDRDRGRLETQYF
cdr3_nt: TGCAGCGTTGACAGGGACAGGGGACGTTTGGAGACCCAGTACTTC

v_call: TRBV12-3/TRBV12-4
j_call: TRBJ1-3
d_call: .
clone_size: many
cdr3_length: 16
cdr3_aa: CASSFGPSVSGNTIYF
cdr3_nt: TGTGCCAGCAGTTTTGGCCCCTCCGTCTCTGGAAACACCATATATTTT

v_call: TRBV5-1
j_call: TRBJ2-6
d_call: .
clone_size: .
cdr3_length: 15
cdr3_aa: CASSLDIAGANVLTF
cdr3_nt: TGCGCCAGCAGCTTAGACATTGCTGGGGCCAACGTCCTGACTTTC

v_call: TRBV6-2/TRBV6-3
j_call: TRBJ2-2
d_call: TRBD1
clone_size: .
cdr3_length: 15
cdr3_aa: CASRARDRATGELFF
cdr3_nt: TGTGCCAGCAGGGCCCGGGACAGGGCCACCGGGGAGCTGTTTTTT

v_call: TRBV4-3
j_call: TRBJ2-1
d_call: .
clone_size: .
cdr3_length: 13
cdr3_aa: CASSQEDSPGQFF
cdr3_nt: TGCGCCAGCAGCCAAGAGGACTCCCCGGGGCAGTTCTTC

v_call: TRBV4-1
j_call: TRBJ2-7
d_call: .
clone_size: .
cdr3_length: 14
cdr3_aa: CASSQDSQGYEQYF
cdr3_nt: TGCGCCAGCAGCCAAGATTCTCAAGGCTACGAGCAGTACTTC

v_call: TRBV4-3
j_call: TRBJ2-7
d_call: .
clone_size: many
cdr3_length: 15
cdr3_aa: CASSQDSGRGGEQYF
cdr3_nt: TGCGCCAGCAGCCAAGACAGTGGGCGGGGCGGGGAGCAGTACTTC

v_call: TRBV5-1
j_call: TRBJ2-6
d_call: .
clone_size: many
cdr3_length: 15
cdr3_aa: CASRVEGSGANVLTF
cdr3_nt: TGCGCCAGCAGAGTCGAGGGTTCTGGGGCCAACGTCCTGACTTTC

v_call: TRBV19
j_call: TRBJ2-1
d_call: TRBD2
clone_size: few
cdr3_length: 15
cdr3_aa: CASRRSGSSYNEQFF
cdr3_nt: TGTGCCAGTAGGAGGAGCGGGAGCTCCTACAATGAGCAGTTCTTC

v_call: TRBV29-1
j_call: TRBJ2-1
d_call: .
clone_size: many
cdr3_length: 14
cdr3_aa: CSARRGAGVDEQFF
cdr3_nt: TGCAGCGCCCGTCGGGGGGCCGGGGTCGATGAGCAGTTCTTC

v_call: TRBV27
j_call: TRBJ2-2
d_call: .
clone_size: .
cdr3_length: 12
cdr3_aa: CASKYNTGELFF
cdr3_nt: TGTGCCAGTAAATATAACACCGGGGAGCTGTTTTTT

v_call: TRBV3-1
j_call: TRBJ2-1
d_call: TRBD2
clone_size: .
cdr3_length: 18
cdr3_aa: CASSQYSGGPSSYNEQFF
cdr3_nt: TGTGCCAGCAGCCAATATAGCGGGGGGCCCAGCTCCTACAATGAGCAGTTCTTC

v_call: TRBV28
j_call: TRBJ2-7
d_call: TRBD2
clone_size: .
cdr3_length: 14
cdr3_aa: CASRGTSGDYEQYF
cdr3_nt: TGTGCCAGCAGAGGGACTAGCGGGGACTACGAGCAGTACTTC

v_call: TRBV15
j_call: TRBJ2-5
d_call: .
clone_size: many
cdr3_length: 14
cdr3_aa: CATSRDSRIETQYF
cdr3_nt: TGTGCCACCAGCAGAGATTCTCGGATAGAGACCCAGTACTTC

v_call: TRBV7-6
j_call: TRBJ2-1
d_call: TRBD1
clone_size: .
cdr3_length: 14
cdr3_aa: CASSSRQGVNEQFF
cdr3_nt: TGTGCCAGCAGCTCGCGACAGGGGGTCAATGAGCAGTTCTTC

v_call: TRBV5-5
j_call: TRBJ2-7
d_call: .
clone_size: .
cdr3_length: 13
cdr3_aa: CASSPGFLYEQYF
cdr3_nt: TGTGCCAGCAGCCCCGGGTTCCTCTACGAGCAGTACTTC

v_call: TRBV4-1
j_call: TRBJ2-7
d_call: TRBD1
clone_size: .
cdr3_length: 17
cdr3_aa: CASSLLPGTGSPYEQYF
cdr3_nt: TGCGCCAGCAGCCTACTGCCCGGGACAGGGTCTCCCTACGAGCAGTACTTC

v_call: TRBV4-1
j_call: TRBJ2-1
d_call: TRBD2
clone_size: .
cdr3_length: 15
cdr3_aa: CASSQRALAWDEQFF
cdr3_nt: TGCGCCAGCAGCCAGAGAGCACTAGCGTGGGATGAGCAGTTCTTC

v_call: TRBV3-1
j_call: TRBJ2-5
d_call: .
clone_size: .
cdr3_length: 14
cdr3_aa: CASSQVGRRETQYF
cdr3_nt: TGTGCCAGCAGCCAAGTTGGTAGAAGAGAGACCCAGTACTTC

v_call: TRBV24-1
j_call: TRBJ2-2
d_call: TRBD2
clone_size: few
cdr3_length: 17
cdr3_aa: CATSDFVTSGYTGELFF
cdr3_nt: TGTGCCACCAGTGATTTTGTGACTAGCGGATACACCGGGGAGCTGTTTTTT

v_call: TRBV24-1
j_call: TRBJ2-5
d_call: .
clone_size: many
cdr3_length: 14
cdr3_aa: CATSDLNRPETQYF
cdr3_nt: TGTGCCACCAGTGATTTGAACAGGCCGGAGACCCAGTACTTC

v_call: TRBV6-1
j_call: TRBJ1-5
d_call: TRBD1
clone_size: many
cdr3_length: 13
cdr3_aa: CASSLTGVQPQHF
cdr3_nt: TGTGCCAGCAGTCTAACAGGGGTTCAGCCCCAGCATTTT

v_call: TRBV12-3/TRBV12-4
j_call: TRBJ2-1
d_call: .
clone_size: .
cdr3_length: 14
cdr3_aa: CASSLGSKVGEQFF
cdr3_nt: TGTGCCAGCAGTTTAGGATCTAAGGTCGGTGAGCAGTTCTTC

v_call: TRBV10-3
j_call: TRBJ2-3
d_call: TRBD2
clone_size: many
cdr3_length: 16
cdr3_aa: CAISELSGASTDTQYF
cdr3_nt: TGTGCCATCAGTGAGCTCAGCGGGGCTAGCACAGATACGCAGTATTTT

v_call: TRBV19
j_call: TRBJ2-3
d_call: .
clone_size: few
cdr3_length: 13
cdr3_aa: CVPEGSGTDTQYF
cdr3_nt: TGTGTTCCCGAGGGTTCTGGCACAGATACGCAGTATTTT

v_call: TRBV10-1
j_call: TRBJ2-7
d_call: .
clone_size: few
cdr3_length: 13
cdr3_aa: CASSDRNRDEQYF
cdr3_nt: TGCGCCAGCAGTGATAGGAACAGGGACGAGCAGTACTTC

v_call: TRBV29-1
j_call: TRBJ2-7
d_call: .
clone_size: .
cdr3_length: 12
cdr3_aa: CSVWDGSYEQYF
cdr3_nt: TGCAGCGTTTGGGACGGAAGCTACGAGCAGTACTTC

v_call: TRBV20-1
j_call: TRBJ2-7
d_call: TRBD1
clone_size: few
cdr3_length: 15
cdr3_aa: CSAQDPNRGVYEQYF
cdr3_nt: TGCAGTGCCCAAGACCCAAACAGGGGGGTCTACGAGCAGTACTTC

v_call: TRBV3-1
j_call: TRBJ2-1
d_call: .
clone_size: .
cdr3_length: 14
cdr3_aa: CASSRFAGNNEQFF
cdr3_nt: TGTGCCAGCAGCCGATTCGCAGGAAACAATGAGCAGTTCTTC

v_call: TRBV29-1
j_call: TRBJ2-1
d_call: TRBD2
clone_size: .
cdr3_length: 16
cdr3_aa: CSVEDRTSGSHNEQFF
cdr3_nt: TGCAGCGTTGAGGATCGGACTAGCGGGTCCCACAATGAGCAGTTCTTC

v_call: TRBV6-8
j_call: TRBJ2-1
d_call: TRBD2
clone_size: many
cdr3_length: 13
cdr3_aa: CASSGLGSGEQFF
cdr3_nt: TGTGCCAGCAGCGGACTAGGATCAGGGGAGCAGTTCTTC

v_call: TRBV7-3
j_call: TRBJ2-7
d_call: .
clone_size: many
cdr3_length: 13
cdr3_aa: CASSFGTDYEQYF
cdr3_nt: TGTGCCAGCAGCTTCGGGACGGATTACGAGCAGTACTTC

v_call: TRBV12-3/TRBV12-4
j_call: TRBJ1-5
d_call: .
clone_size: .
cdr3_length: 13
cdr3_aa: CASSLRGLQPQHF
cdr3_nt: TGTGCCAGCAGTCTCAGAGGGCTTCAGCCCCAGCATTTT

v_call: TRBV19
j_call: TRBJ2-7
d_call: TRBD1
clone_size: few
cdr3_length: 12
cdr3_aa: CASSSRQGWQYF
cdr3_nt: TGTGCCAGTAGTTCCCGACAGGGGTGGCAGTACTTC

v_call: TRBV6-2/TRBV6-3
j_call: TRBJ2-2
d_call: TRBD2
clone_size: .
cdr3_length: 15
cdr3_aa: CASRPGLYTTGELFF
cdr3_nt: TGTGCCAGCAGACCGGGACTATATACGACCGGGGAGCTGTTTTTT

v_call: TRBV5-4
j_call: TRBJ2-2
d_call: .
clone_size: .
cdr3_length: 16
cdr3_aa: CASSLPGVAGTGELFF
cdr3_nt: TGTGCCAGCAGCTTGCCGGGTGTGGCTGGCACCGGGGAGCTGTTTTTT

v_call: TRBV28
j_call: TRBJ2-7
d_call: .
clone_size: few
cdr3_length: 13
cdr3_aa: CASTLNRAYEQYF
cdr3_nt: TGTGCCAGCACCCTAAACAGGGCCTACGAGCAGTACTTC

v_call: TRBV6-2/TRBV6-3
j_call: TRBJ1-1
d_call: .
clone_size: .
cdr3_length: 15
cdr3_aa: CASRPLWFMSTEAFF
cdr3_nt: TGTGCCAGCAGACCCCTCTGGTTCATGAGCACTGAAGCTTTCTTT